This TCR beta chain was captured in a study of T cell responses to AZD1222 COVID-19 vaccine. CDR3 length: 15 residues. J was trimmed by 2 bases and V by 10 bases; bases with no gene match: 11. Germline CDR1 is SNHLY and CDR2 is FYNNEI. Generated by immunoSEQ multiplex PCR, the TCRdb table keeps only in-frame clones and is missing some. The sample consists of 130,000 to 150,000 clones, roughly 94% of them appearing once. The sequence derives from an adult in good health. The specimen was peripheral blood, collected on day 0 of AZD1222 vaccination. This rearrangement joins TRBV2 to TRBJ2-7; the match to TRBD1 covers 10 bases. For the CDR3, the DNA is TGTGCCACCGGACAGGGGGTAAACCCCACCTACGAGCAGTACTTC. Translation gives CATGQGVNPTYEQYF. Drawing the rest from reference TRBV2 and TRBJ2-7, the complete variable domain is EPEVTQTPSHQVTQMGQEVILRCVPISNHLYFYWYRQILGQKVEFLVSFYNNEISEKSEIFDDQFSVERPDGSNFTLKIRSTKLEDSAMYFCATGQGVNPTYEQYFGPGTRLTVT.